Below, 32 T cell receptor beta chains from the same sample are listed, as sequenced in a study of metastatic and nonmetastatic thyroid tumors. Ahead of thyroid surgery, no patient had received treatment of any kind. Via MiXCR, TCRdb re-called the PCR reads. The profile shows under 50,000 clones, 15% to 20% of them singletons. Sequenced sample: tumor tissue. The receptors were gathered from a female donor with papillary thyroid cancer or a benign thyroid nodule (not recorded which). Some clones in this sample may be carry-over from other donors' samples.

This clone appeared many times. A junction boundary mismatches the germline segment, possibly from a read error. The rearrangement links TRBV5-1 to TRBJ1-1; D ambiguous. The CDR3 runs to 12 residues. Germline V gene data show CDR1 as SGHRS and CDR2 as YFSETQ. DNA for the CDR3: TGCGCCAGCAGCTCCGGCGGGCGTGAAACTTTCTTT. Protein sequence: CASSSGGRETFF.

Ten or more counts support this clone. The chain links TRBV5-6 to TRBJ1-6; D is possibly TRBD1 (5 bases). The germline gives CDR1 SGHDT, CDR2 YYEEEE. CDR3 length: 13 residues. The V end lost 4 bases, the J end lost 7 bases, and 9 bases lay between the germline ends. CDR3 loop: CASSQYRNSPLHF. CDR3 sequence (DNA): TGTGCCAGCAGCCAGTACAGGAATTCACCCCTCCACTTT.

There are many counts of this clone. The rearrangement links TRBV10-3 to TRBJ2-7, with D unresolved. CDR3 size: 17 residues. Trimming removed 4 bases at V and 0 bases at J, with 19 bases between. Germline CDR1 ENHRY, CDR2 SYGVKD. The CDR3 DNA reads as TGTGCCATCAGTGCTTTATCAGCTGAAAGAGCCTCCTACGAGCAGTACTTC. Translating gives CAISALSAERASYEQYF.

The sample holds a few counts of this clone. The junction departs from germline at one end; a sequencing error may be responsible. The rearrangement uses TRBV12-5 and TRBJ1-5; D is possibly TRBD1 (6 bases). This CDR3 is built from 15 residues. Per germline, CDR1 LGHNT and CDR2 FRNRAP. The CDR3 region has the DNA TGTGCTAGTACCTCAAACAGGGATGGAAATCACCCCCAGCATTTT. The encoded protein is CASTSNRDGNHPQHF.

There are many counts of this clone. The genes are TRBV24-1 and TRBJ2-3; TRBD2 might be the D (5 bases). The germline CDR1 and CDR2 sequences are KGHDR and SFDVKD. This CDR3 comprises 15 residues. Trimming pared 8 bases from V and 2 bases from J, leaving 16 bases between. The CDR3 DNA sequence: TGTGCCACCAACCCGCCGGGGTTTCCCACAGATACGCAGTATTTT. Amino acid sequence: CATNPPGFPTDTQYF.

This clone was counted a few times. This chain uses TRBV19 with TRBJ1-5; D perhaps matches TRBD1 (6 bases). CDR3 length: 15 amino acids. In germline, CDR1 is LNHDA, CDR2 SQIVND (reference sequence). The V end lost 4 bases, the J end lost 4 bases, and 14 bases lay between the germline ends. CDR3 in amino acids: CASSTTWDINQPQHF. The CDR3 DNA follows: TGTGCCAGTAGTACCACTTGGGACATAAATCAGCCCCAGCATTTT.

This clone was counted many times. J is TRBJ2-5 and V is TRBV11-2; D possibly corresponds to TRBD2 (5 bases). Trimming stripped 2 bases from V and 1 base from J, with 8 bases between. The length of the CDR3 is 14 residues. CDR1 SGHAT and CDR2 FQNNGV come from the germline V gene. Here the CDR3 DNA reads TGTGCCAGCAGCTTACGACTAACCCAAGAGACCCAGTACTTC. Its protein product is CASSLRLTQETQYF. The entire variable domain, with the rest obtained from reference TRBV11-2 and TRBJ2-5, is as follows: EAGVAQSPRYKIIEKRQSVAFWCNPISGHATLYWYQQILGQGPKLLIQFQNNGVVDDSQLPKDRFSAERLKGVDSTLKIQPAKLEDSAVYLCASSLRLTQETQYFGPGTRLLVL.

This clone was seen only a few times. A much bigger clone sits one base away, suggesting this may be a read error. The chain uses TRBV6-1 and TRBJ1-1; tentatively, D is TRBD1 (5 bases). Germline loops: CDR1 MNHNS, CDR2 SASEGT. This CDR3 has 14 residues. Trimming took off 7 bases at V and 4 bases at J, with 16 bases between the two ends. The CDR3 reads CASTKGRASTEAFF. CDR3 DNA: TGTGCCAGCACCAAGGGCAGGGCGAGCACTGAAGCTTTCTTT.

Many counts were recorded for this clone. The sample holds other DNA sequences that translate to the same CDR3. The V call is TRBV10-2, the J call TRBJ1-5; D is perhaps TRBD1 (5 bases). The V and J ends lost 2 bases and 4 bases respectively, with 12 bases between them. The CDR3 spans 15 residues. Germline CDR1 reads WSHSY; CDR2 reads SAAADI. The CDR3 protein is CASSEMGGVNQPQHF. The CDR3 coding sequence is TGCGCCAGCAGTGAGATGGGGGGAGTAAATCAGCCCCAGCATTTT.

At least ten counts were recorded for this clone. The chain has TRBV5-1 and TRBJ2-5; 11 nucleotides align to TRBD2. Per germline, CDR1 SGHRS and CDR2 YFSETQ. The CDR3 sequence is 17 residues long. With 4 bases clipped from V and 4 bases from J, the junction kept 12 bases outside the gene matches. CDR3 loop: CASSAGGSGGAAETQYF. CDR3 DNA: TGCGCCAGCAGCGCCGGTGGTAGCGGGGGGGCGGCAGAGACCCAGTACTTC.

Notes on this clone: Possible read error: a much larger clone is one base away. The chain is built from TRBV20-1 and TRBJ2-5; D is ambiguous. Germline assignment: CDR1 DFQATT and CDR2 SNEGSKA (reference sequence). This CDR3 has 11 amino acids. The CDR3 nucleotides are TGCAGTTCTAGTTCGAGAGAGACCCAGTACTTC. Translation gives CSSSSRETQYF.

At least ten counts were recorded for this clone. This chain connects TRBV30 to TRBJ1-4; 8 positions match TRBD1. V gave up 0 bases and J gave up 6 bases; unmatched junction bases: 3. In germline, CDR1 is GTSNPN, CDR2 SVGIG (reference sequence). The CDR3 is 14 amino acids. Here the CDR3 DNA reads TGTGCCTGGAGTGTATGGGGACAGGATGAAAAACTGTTTTTT. Protein sequence: CAWSVWGQDEKLFF.

This clone was seen many times. The gene calls are TRBV6-1 and TRBJ1-2; possibly TRBD1 for D (5 bases). This CDR3 has 13 amino acids. The V end was cut by 10 bases, the J end by 8 bases, with 20 bases between. Germline values: CDR1 MNHNS, CDR2 SASEGT. CDR3 protein: CANSRQFNVGYTF. DNA of the CDR3: TGTGCCAACTCCCGACAGTTCAACGTCGGCTACACCTTC.

This clone occurred a few times. The gene calls are TRBV27 and TRBJ2-7; 8 bases align to TRBD1. There are 17 residues in the CDR3. Trimming took 5 bases from V and 2 from J; bases not matched to a gene: 14. CDR1 is MNHEY and CDR2 is SMNVEV in the germline V gene (reference sequence). The CDR3 bases are TGTGCCAGCAGTACAAAAGGACAGGGAACCCCGACCTACGAGCAGTACTTC. Translation gives CASSTKGQGTPTYEQYF.

This clone was seen at least ten times. The chain uses TRBV20-1 and TRBJ2-3; the D gene is possibly TRBD2 (5 bases). V was cut by 0 bases and J by 8 bases, with 12 bases left in between. CDR1 is DFQATT and CDR2 is SNEGSKA in the germline V gene (reference sequence). This CDR3 has 13 residues. The CDR3 loop is CSARDQRTGTQYF. The CDR3 bases are TGCAGTGCTAGAGATCAAAGGACTGGTACGCAGTATTTT.

The chain is built from TRBV11-1 and TRBJ2-2; 10 bases map to TRBD2. This CDR3 has 16 amino acids. Germline CDR1 is SGHAT and CDR2 is FQDESV (reference sequence). J lost 4 bases, V lost 5 bases, and 7 bases had no gene match. The CDR3 loop is CASSRLAGGSTGELFF. DNA of the CDR3: TGTGCCAGCAGCCGGTTAGCGGGGGGTAGCACCGGGGAGCTGTTTTTT.

The CDR3 region has the DNA TGTGCCAGCAGTGGGACAGGGGGTCGTCAGCCCCAGCATTTT. Protein: CASSGTGGRQPQHF. This chain links TRBV2 with TRBJ1-5; 10 bases match TRBD1. CDR3 length equals 14 residues. Germline CDR1 is SNHLY and CDR2 is FYNNEI. The V segment lost 4 bases and the J segment 6 bases; nucleotides outside the gene matches: 3.

In its sample, this clone was seen many times. This sequence joins TRBV4-2 and TRBJ2-2; TRBD2 matches 12 bases. The V and J ends lost 0 bases and 7 bases, in that order; junction bases with no gene match: 6. The CDR3 runs to 17 residues. Germline V gene data show CDR1 as LGHNA and CDR2 as YNFKEQ. The CDR3 is CASSQETSGSAIGELFF. The CDR3 DNA sequence: TGTGCCAGCAGCCAAGAGACTAGCGGGAGTGCGATCGGGGAGCTGTTTTTT.

This clone was seen a few times. The V gene is TRBV7-2, the J gene TRBJ2-7; perhaps TRBD1 as D (6 bases). The CDR3 has 10 amino acids. Germline CDR1 reads SGHTA; CDR2 reads FQGNSA. Trimming left V 9 bases short and J 4 bases short, with 7 bases between. The CDR3 DNA is TGTGCCAGTCAGGGGTACGAGCAGTACTTC. This sequence encodes CASQGYEQYF.

As regards this clone: This may arise from a read error, as a much more abundant clone is one base away. The chain is built from TRBV20-1 and TRBJ2-1, with TRBD2 as a possible D gene (7 bases). Germline CDR1 and CDR2: DFQATT and SNEGSKA (reference sequence). Deletions cut 5 bases from V and 10 bases from J, with 27 bases between. The CDR3 covers 16 residues. CDR3 nucleotide sequence: TGCAGTGCTGGGGGCGGTGTGCTAGCGGCCGGGGGAGAGCAGTTCTTC. Residues: CSAGGGVLAAGGEQFF.

In its sample, this clone was seen many times. The rearrangement links TRBV10-2 to TRBJ2-7; 7 nucleotides match TRBD1. Germline loops: CDR1 WSHSY, CDR2 SAAADI. The trim removed 6 bases at V and 2 bases at J, leaving 7 bases unmatched. The CDR3 has 14 amino acids. As DNA, the CDR3 is TGCGCCAGCAGAAGACAGGGTCAGGCCTACGAGCAGTACTTC. Residues: CASRRQGQAYEQYF.

At least ten counts were recorded for this clone. The V and J genes are TRBV18 and TRBJ2-1; D uncertain. CDR1 and CDR2 (germline): KGHSH, LQKENI. With 2 bases removed from V and 6 bases from J, the gap between germline ends came to 14 bases. CDR3 length: 15 residues. CDR3 in DNA: TGTGCCAGCTCACCAATCGACACTAACAGCAATGAGCAGTTCTTC. Amino acid sequence: CASSPIDTNSNEQFF. Looking up the rest from reference TRBV18 and TRBJ2-1 gives the full variable domain: NAGVMQNPRHLVRRRGQEARLRCSPMKGHSHVYWYRQLPEEGLKFMVYLQKENIIDESGMPKERFSAEFPKEGPSILRIQQVVRGDSAAYFCASSPIDTNSNEQFFGPGTRLTVL.

This clone was seen more than once but under ten times. The chain joins TRBV28 to TRBJ2-7; maybe TRBD2 (6 bases). Looked up from germline, CDR1 is MDHEN and CDR2 is SYDVKM. The CDR3 is 17 residues long. Trimming removed 4 bases at V and 3 bases at J, with 22 bases between. The chain's CDR3 is CASSSQINRDSHYEQYF. In DNA, the CDR3 is TGTGCCAGCAGTTCCCAAATCAACCGGGACTCCCACTACGAGCAGTACTTC.

This clone was picked up many times. The chain uses TRBV12-3 or TRBV12-4 and TRBJ2-1; D gene uncertain. Between the trimmed V and J ends, which lost 3 bases and 3 bases, there was a span of 15 bases. The CDR3 has 16 amino acids. The CDR3 DNA reads as TGTGCCAGCAGTTTTATGGGCGCAAGACTCTACAATGAGCAGTTCTTC. Its translation: CASSFMGARLYNEQFF.

This clone occurred many times. The chain is built from TRBV20-1 and TRBJ2-3; no clear D gene. V shed 5 bases and J shed 1 base, with 16 bases lying between them. The germline gives CDR1 DFQATT, CDR2 SNEGSKA (reference sequence). The CDR3 spans 15 residues. The CDR3 spells CSAHNTPPGTDTQYF. The CDR3, as DNA: TGCAGTGCTCACAACACCCCCCCGGGCACAGATACGCAGTATTTT.

Many counts were recorded for this clone. The chain combines TRBV7-7 with TRBJ2-3; 7 nucleotides align to TRBD2. This CDR3 is built from 16 residues. Unmatched junction bases numbered 13, after V lost 7 bases and J lost 3 bases. In germline, CDR1 is SSHAT, CDR2 FNYEAQ (reference sequence). The DNA for the CDR3 is TGTGCCAGCACCAATGAACGTGGGGGGGTTACAGATACGCAGTATTTT. Amino acids: CASTNERGGVTDTQYF.

The chain has TRBV11-2 and TRBJ2-7, with D unresolved. V was shortened by 2 bases and J by 3 bases, with 8 bases between the two germline ends. The germline gives CDR1 SGHAT, CDR2 FQNNGV. The CDR3 length is 13 residues. The CDR3 sequence: CASSLLGIYEQYF. CDR3 in DNA: TGTGCCAGCAGCTTACTAGGGATCTACGAGCAGTACTTC. The variable domain in full, completed from reference TRBV11-2 and TRBJ2-7, reads EAGVAQSPRYKIIEKRQSVAFWCNPISGHATLYWYQQILGQGPKLLIQFQNNGVVDDSQLPKDRFSAERLKGVDSTLKIQPAKLEDSAVYLCASSLLGIYEQYFGPGTRLTVT.

The V and J genes are TRBV20-1 and TRBJ2-3, with TRBD2 as a possible D gene (5 bases). Germline lookup yields CDR1 DFQATT and CDR2 SNEGSKA (reference sequence). The CDR3 is made up of 15 amino acids. V gave up 3 bases and J gave up 6 bases, with 19 bases separating them. For the CDR3, the DNA is TGCAGTGCTAGCGTGGAGGTCCCCCGATCGGATACGCAGTATTTT. It codes for CSASVEVPRSDTQYF.

This clone was counted at least ten times. The V and J genes are TRBV20-1 and TRBJ2-4; 15 bases align to TRBD2. V lost 5 bases, J lost 2 bases, and 10 bases stayed unmatched. This CDR3 spans 18 amino acids. Germline V gene lookup returns CDR1 DFQATT and CDR2 SNEGSKA (reference sequence). DNA of the CDR3: TGCAGTGCTTTGGGACTAGCGGGAGGAACGTTAACCAAAAACATTCAGTACTTC. This translates into CSALGLAGGTLTKNIQYF.

The chain links TRBV6-5 to TRBJ1-5, with D perhaps matching TRBD1 (5 bases). Looked up from germline, CDR1 is MNHEY and CDR2 is SVGAGI. Trimming took 2 bases from V and 0 from J, leaving 17 bases between them. CDR3 length: 18 amino acids. The CDR3 loop is CASSYGAASKCSNQPQHF. In DNA, the CDR3 is TGTGCCAGCAGTTACGGGGCAGCGTCAAAGTGTAGCAATCAGCCCCAGCATTTT.

This clone showed up just once. This may arise from a read error, as a much more abundant clone is one base away. The rearrangement joins TRBV11-2 to TRBJ2-5, with no clear D. The germline CDR1 and CDR2 sequences are SGHAT and FQNNGV. V gave up 6 bases and J gave up 5 bases, with 10 bases separating them. The CDR3 consists of 12 residues. The CDR3 nucleotides are TGTGCCAGCAGAACGTCCCCCGAGACCCAGTACTTC. Translated: CASRTSPETQYF.

The sample holds many counts of this clone. This rearrangement joins TRBV2 to TRBJ2-5; D remains ambiguous. Germline V gene sequence: CDR1 SNHLY, CDR2 FYNNEI. The CDR3 sequence is 15 residues long. V lost 6 bases, J lost 1 base, and 15 bases lay in between. CDR3 amino acids: CASRQVFRSQETQYF. The CDR3 nucleotides read TGTGCCAGCAGGCAGGTCTTTCGGTCCCAAGAGACCCAGTACTTC.